This T cell receptor (beta chain) was captured in a study of ipilimumab plus nivolumab after autologous stem cell transplantation (dated by TCRdb to 2020 to 2023). About the study as a whole: The median number of doses that trial patients received was 5 for ipilimumab and about 8 for nivolumab. Patients undergoing autologous transplant for high-risk diffuse large B cell lymphoma, mature T cell lymphoma, or multiple myeloma were enrolled in the trial. Primary refractory and relapsed disease were included in the DLBCL cohort, with 18-month progression-free survival of about 86% and 29%, respectively. The intent-to-treat population of the trial consisted of approximately 40 patients. Study-wide conclusions, independent of this receptor: The authors concluded that, as post-transplant consolidation, combined checkpoint inhibition appeared tolerable. According to the authors, a biologic rationale for studying the approach further came from T cell receptor repertoire, regulatory T cell phenotype and gut microbiota profiles.

Including cysteine and phenylalanine, the CDR3 has 15 amino acids. Just CDR3 DNA is preserved here, 45 bases in frame from base 1. The V end loses 3 bases and the J end loses 8 bases, and a stretch of 20 bases separates them. Based on the germline V gene, the CDR1 and CDR2 sequences are SGHRS and YFSETQ. Ipilimumab was given at 1 mg/kg intravenously on day 1 of selected weeks, and checkpoint therapy started 14 to 28 days after autologous transplant. Nivolumab was given at 3 mg/kg intravenously on day 1 of weeks 1, 4, 7, 10, and every two weeks through week 26. The study was a Phase Ib clinical trial testing combined checkpoint inhibition with ipilimumab and nivolumab as consolidation after autologous stem cell transplantation. The protocol used for the library was the immunoSEQ multiplex PCR assay. TCRdb's version of the immuneACCESS table is confined to in-frame rearrangements and falls short of the full clone set. An unresolved V gene accounts for under half of the shortfall where checked; the remainder is of unknown origin. Within this sample are about 22,000 clones, with 70% to 85% of them counted one time only. The ten most abundant clones make up 23% of the sample.

As regards this clone: This clone's antigen is unknown. Base qualities are not recorded, but no much larger clone differs from it by a single base.

The material sequenced was PBMCs, taken in a trial of ipilimumab plus nivolumab as post-transplant consolidation. The rearranged segments are TRBV5-1 and TRBJ1-2; possibly the D gene is TRBD1, per 6 matching bases. This TCR came from a male donor with diffuse large B-cell lymphoma. The CDR3 corresponds to CASSSGGGGPLGYTF. The nucleotides are TGCGCCAGCAGCTCAGGCGGCGGGGGGCCCTTAGGCTACACCTTC.